The sequence of this T cell receptor beta chain was determined in a study of shared clonotypes between healthy human individuals (dated by TCRdb to the early 2020s). In terms of the full investigation: Two women and a few men aged 18 to 49 years were included in the cohort. Different laboratories and diverse techniques were used to prepare libraries and sequence TCR repertoires, to increase sequencing depth and limit assay-specific biases. Blood TCR repertoires of five healthy adults were deeply sequenced to estimate repertoire size and the extent of clonotype sharing between individuals. Leukapheresis yielded between about 0.8 and 8.9 billion PBMCs per donor. For each donor, CD4 naive and CD4 memory were each given three plates, CD8 naive was given two plates, and CD8 memory was given one plate. The full study reports these points: Rarefaction of sorted-subset datasets indicated incomplete sequencing despite the large sequencing depth. Around 5% of naive CD4, 3% to 3.5% of naive CD8, approximately 2.2% of memory CD4, and about 0.4% of memory CD8 clonotypes were shared across several donors. Because the study included a small number of donors, the genetic and exposure-history diversity represented was limited. Compared with non-shared clonotypes, clonotypes shared by all four sorted-subset donors had higher generation probabilities. Sampling was restricted to blood, and TCR repertoires in tissue are likely to differ from TCR repertoires in blood. Naive subsets generally had larger estimated clonotype richness than memory subsets. Based on pairwise subsampling, the degree of clonotype sharing among donors was expected to be affected by sequencing depth.

The CDR3 spans 13 residues, from the cysteine through the phenylalanine. Only the CDR3 DNA stays, 39 bases, in frame from base 1. CDR1 LNHDA and CDR2 SQIVND are derived from the germline V gene (reference sequence). V is clipped by 10 bases and J by 5 bases, and the sequence between their germline boundaries is 14 bases long. With regard to this clone: No cognate antigen has been identified for it. No much larger clone is present one base from it, and per-base qualities are unavailable.

Using the deep immunoSEQ assay, TCR CDR3 regions were amplified from genomic DNA by multiplex PCR. Extracted genomic DNA from each cell subset was spread evenly across all wells of several immunoSEQ 96-well plates, with each plate serving as a replicate. Each replicate PCR for sorted subsets received about 0.2 ug genomic DNA, equal to tens of thousands of T cell genomes. Purified libraries were quantified with a Qubit 3.0 fluorometer, sized on a Bioanalyzer 2100, and re-quantified with the KAPA Library Quantification kit. Every immunoSEQ 96-well plate was sequenced on a dedicated single-read 150-cycle Illumina NextSeq 550 flow cell. The published analysis was carried out like this. The immunoSEQ output contained only junctional sequences without quality scores, so filtering could not match that applied to full-length reads. Sequences were annotated with PyIR, a Python wrapper for IgBLAST v1.9, using IMGT germline references to assign V/J genes and CDR3. Any read was removed if the V/J assignment was weak (E-value above 1e-6), the CDR3 was missing, or the read contained stop codons, out-of-frame junctions, or ambiguous translated residues. V3J clonotypes were defined as sequences sharing the same inferred V gene, J gene, and CDR3 amino acid sequence. Percentage overlap between repertoires was computed as shared unique clonotypes divided by the size of the smaller repertoire. Three approaches were used to assess repertoire richness: RTK rarefaction, the Chao1 estimator, and Recon v2.1 estimates of unobserved clonotypes. OLGA was used to compute generation probabilities for all TCRbeta clonotypes that the gDNA method yielded from a handful of donors. TCRdb limited this immuneACCESS table to in-frame rearrangements with V and J called. A share of clones is missing; checked studies link under half to unresolved V genes, and the rest is unexplained. The V and J calls and clone size come from that table; D and trimming were worked out from the DNA. The sample has 700,000 to 950,000 clones on record, approximately 96% of them singletons. The ten largest clonotypes hold around 0.25% of the sample.

For the CD8 naive samples, CD45RO-negative cells were positively selected for CCR7, yielding a CD45RA+CCR7+ population from which TemRA cells were excluded. The donors were healthy, HIV-negative adults who had no recently reported acute infections or vaccinations. Only Caucasian adults living in Nashville, Tennessee, USA were represented among the donors. Blood was collected by leukapheresis, and PBMCs were isolated by Ficoll-Histopaque density gradient centrifugation and then cryopreserved in liquid nitrogen vapor phase. Purity and quantity of every magnetically sorted T cell population were checked by analytical flow cytometry. From each sorted fraction, genomic DNA was isolated and quantified by UV absorbance on a Nanodrop 2000c.

Material: naive CD8+ T cells sorted from blood. In the paper's terms, the cell subset or site label means: CD45RA+CCR7+. The origin of this receptor is a young man in good health. The rearranged chain carries TRBV19 and TRBJ2-2; the D gene cannot be resolved reliably. The CDR3: CATIDWRTGELFF. The nucleotides are TGTGCCACCATTGACTGGAGAACCGGGGAGCTGTTTTTT.